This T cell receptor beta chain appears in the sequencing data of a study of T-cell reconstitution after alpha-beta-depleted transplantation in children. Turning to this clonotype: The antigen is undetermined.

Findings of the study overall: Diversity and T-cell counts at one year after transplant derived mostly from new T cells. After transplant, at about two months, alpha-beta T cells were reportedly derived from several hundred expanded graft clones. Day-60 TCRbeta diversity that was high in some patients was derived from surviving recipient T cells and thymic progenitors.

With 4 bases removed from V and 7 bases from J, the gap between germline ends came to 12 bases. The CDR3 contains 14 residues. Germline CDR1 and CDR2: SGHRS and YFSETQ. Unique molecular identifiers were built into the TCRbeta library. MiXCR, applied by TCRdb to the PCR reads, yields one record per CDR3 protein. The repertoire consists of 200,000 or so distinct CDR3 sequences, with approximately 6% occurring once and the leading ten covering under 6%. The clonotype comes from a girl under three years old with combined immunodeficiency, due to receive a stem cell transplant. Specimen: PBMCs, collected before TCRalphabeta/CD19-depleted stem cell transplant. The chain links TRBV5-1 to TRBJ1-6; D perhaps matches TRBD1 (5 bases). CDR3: CASSPRTLNSPLHF. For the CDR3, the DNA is TGCGCCAGCAGCCCCAGGACACTCAATTCACCCCTCCACTTT.